This entry concerns a single T cell receptor beta chain. What it binds is unknown. These data belong to a study of beta chain features in type 1 diabetes. Study-wide context: In all, roughly 98,000,000 sorted cells from all samples were analyzed. General study results and limits: Naive, central memory and Treg TCRB repertoires seemed to resemble each other more closely in patients than they did in healthy donors. Shorter TCRB CDR3s, moderately but significantly so, marked every one of the four CD4+ subsets in Type 1 diabetes patients. Type 1 diabetes patients had VDJ junctions that carried fewer insertions and more deletions.

Expressed TCRB transcripts were sequenced after all isolated RNA was converted to cDNA. Using immunoSEQ multiplex PCR, the repertoire was profiled, and TCRdb retains in-frame clones only, with some absent. Seen here are around 650,000 clones, 9.5% to 15% observed once, and the top ten hold more than 0.095%. Sequencing was carried out using naive CD4+ T cells from blood. The TCR sequence derives from a man aged 30 to 39 with type 1 diabetes.

The CDR3 region is CASARTGDTGELFF. The CDR3 DNA is TGTGCCAGCGCCAGGACAGGAGACACCGGGGAGCTGTTTTTT. The genes are TRBV6-6 and TRBJ2-2; 7 bases are shared with TRBD1. Trimming took 8 bases from V and 3 from J; bases not matched to a gene: 6. The germline CDR1 and CDR2 sequences are MNHNY and SVGAGI (reference sequence). The CDR3 is made up of 14 amino acids.